This T cell receptor beta chain appears in the sequencing data of a study of human T cells and chemical hapten exposure. In the study overall: While the approximately 22-week study was under way, patients received diphenylcyclopropenone on the scalp every week.

Via MiXCR, TCRdb re-called the RACE reads, giving one row per CDR3 protein. The table shows some 360,000 distinct CDR3 sequences, with 5.1% occurring only once. Study-level findings and limits: Clustering by CDR3 similarity yielded significantly more large clusters from expanded TCRs than controls. The number of TCRs over 1 in 1000 frequency stayed unchanged after DPC.

CDR3 length: 13 amino acids. Germline V CDR1 and CDR2: MNHEY, SVGEGT. V gave up 5 bases and J gave up 10 bases, with 15 bases separating them. A note on this clonotype: Its antigen is currently unknown.

As to time point: pre-sensitization, week 0. Treatment meaning: therapeutic diphenylcyclopropenone sensitization with weekly scalp DPC. Investigators collected blood before applying each patch test. This receptor was obtained from a woman between 45 and 65 years old with alopecia areata. Some clones in this sample may be carry-over from other donors' samples. Sample: whole blood, taken in connection with sensitization to the hapten diphenylcyclopropenone (DPC). The gene calls are TRBV6-2 or TRBV6-3 and TRBJ2-1; D perhaps matches TRBD1 (5 bases). In DNA, the CDR3 is TGTGCCAGCAGTCCCCCTGGGGCGGTAGAGCAGTTCTTC. Translating gives CASSPPGAVEQFF.